This T cell receptor beta chain was captured in a study of STAT5B mutations in CD4+ large granular lymphocyte leukemia. About the research overall: The CDR3 'QG' motif was associated with a particular HLA allele among healthy donors. Study outcomes and limitations: The CD4+ versus CD8+ T-LGLL clonality difference may reflect limited sample size. Patient CD4-sorted repertoires looked more clonal than healthy CD4+ repertoires, even without putative leukemic clones.

In this sample, this clone turned up a few times. Its antigen is unidentified. The junction had 4 bases not matched to a gene; V was cut back by 1 base and J by 2 bases. Germline V CDR1 and CDR2: SGHRS, YFSETQ. There are 15 residues in the CDR3. Profiling relied on immunoSEQ multiplex PCR, and the TCRdb table lists in-frame clones only, not all of them. This repertoire shows around 30,000 clones, about two thirds found once; its top ten account for approximately 0.99%. This TCR was recovered from a human donor in good health. V usage is TRBV5-1 and J usage is TRBJ2-7; 9 bases agree with TRBD1. Sequenced: CD4+ T cells from blood buffy coats. The CDR3 nucleotides are TGCGCCAGCAGCTTGCAGGGACAGGGAACCTACGAGCAGTACTTC. The encoded protein is CASSLQGQGTYEQYF.